Below are 10 T cell receptor beta chains sequenced from a single sample in a study of blood T cell repertoires in COVID-19. This table comes from immunoSEQ multiplex PCR, and its TCRdb copy is limited to in-frame clones, with some not included. The sample holds 450,000 or so clones, 89% seen once. The sample taken for sequencing was peripheral blood. These TCRs come from a woman aged 40 to 50 with COVID-19, enrolled during active disease.

V gene TRBV3-1 (or the pseudogene TRBV3-2) combines with J gene TRBJ2-1, with TRBD2 matching over 11 bases. Germline-derived CDR1 and CDR2 are LGHDT and YNNKEL (reference sequence). With V trimmed by 6 bases and J by 3 bases, 16 bases remained unmatched. The CDR3 consists of 19 residues. CDR3 DNA: TGTGCCAGCAGTCTAATGACTAGCGGGATTCCCCCTTTCTACAATGAGCAGTTCTTC. It is translated as CASSLMTSGIPPFYNEQFF.

This rearrangement joins TRBV18 to TRBJ2-1, with TRBD2 identical over 10 bases. Germline assignment: CDR1 KGHSH and CDR2 LQKENI. V dropped 2 bases and J dropped 3; count of bases not matched to a gene: 10. This CDR3 spans 18 amino acids. CDR3 protein: CASSPRLAGEVIYNEQFF. In nucleotides, the CDR3 is TGTGCCAGCTCACCAAGGCTAGCGGGAGAAGTGATCTACAATGAGCAGTTCTTC.

This clone showed up just once. This chain links TRBV5-8 with TRBJ2-2, with unresolved D. The germline V and J ends were trimmed by 5 bases and 7 bases, with 15 bases remaining between them. The CDR3 has 14 amino acids. Germline lookup yields CDR1 SGHTS and CDR2 YDEGEE. Here the CDR3 DNA reads TGTGCCAGCAGTACTCCGAGAGAGTACGGGGAGCTGTTTTTT. This sequence encodes CASSTPREYGELFF.

This clone was seen a few times. The rearrangement uses TRBV29-1 and TRBJ1-1; no clear D gene. Germline assignment: CDR1 SQVTM and CDR2 ANQGSEA. V lost 4 bases and J lost 3, with 6 bases in between. This CDR3 is built from 11 residues. CDR3 sequence reads: CSVGTYTEAFF. CDR3 bases: TGCAGCGTTGGGACTTACACTGAAGCTTTCTTT. The full variable domain, rest sourced from reference TRBV29-1 and TRBJ1-1, is SAVISQKPSRDICQRGTSLTIQCQVDSQVTMMFWYRQQPGQSLTLIATANQGSEATYESGFVIDKFPISRPNLTFSTLTVSNMSPEDSSIYLCSVGTYTEAFFGQGTRLTVV.

The chain recombines TRBV11-2 with TRBJ2-7; the D is unclear. Germline V CDR1 and CDR2: SGHAT, FQNNGV. Between the trimmed V and J ends, which lost 1 base and 3 bases, there was a span of 10 bases. CDR3 length equals 14 residues. CDR3 nucleotide sequence: TGTGCCAGCAGCTTAGGCAACAGAATCTACGAGCAGTACTTC. It translates to CASSLGNRIYEQYF.

This clone has just a few counts. The chain joins TRBV7-6 to TRBJ2-2; a possible D gene is TRBD2 (5 bases). In germline, CDR1 is SGHVS, CDR2 FNYEAQ. CDR3 length: 18 amino acids. The V end lost 0 bases, the J end lost 5 bases, and 19 bases lay between the germline ends. This CDR3 reads CASSLAPTLALKTGELFF. CDR3 nucleotides: TGTGCCAGCAGCTTAGCCCCGACGCTAGCTCTGAAAACCGGGGAGCTGTTTTTT.

The CDR3 region is CASSDSGPNYGYTF. CDR3 in DNA: TGTGCCAGCAGCGACTCAGGGCCCAACTATGGCTACACCTTC. The chain links TRBV9 to TRBJ1-2, with D possibly TRBD1 on 5 matching bases. CDR1 SGDLS and CDR2 YYNGEE come from the germline V gene. V lost 3 bases, J lost 2 bases, and 11 bases lay in between. This CDR3 has 14 residues.

The V and J genes are TRBV6-4 and TRBJ1-2; 8 nucleotides match TRBD1. Trimming took 7 bases from V and 8 from J; bases not matched to a gene: 9. Germline-derived CDR1 and CDR2 are MRHNA and SNTAGT. The CDR3 runs to 13 residues. The CDR3 DNA reads TGTGCCAGCACCCTCGACAGGGGATCCGGCTACACCTTC. This sequence encodes CASTLDRGSGYTF.

This sequence joins TRBV2 and TRBJ2-1, with 11 positions matching TRBD2. This CDR3 has 15 amino acids. V lost 2 bases to trimming and J lost 8 bases; unmatched junction nucleotides: 5. Per the germline V gene, CDR1 is SNHLY and CDR2 is FYNNEI. In DNA, the CDR3 is TGTGCCAGCAGTGAACTAGCGGGGGGCGGGGATGAGCAGTTCTTC. As protein: CASSELAGGGDEQFF.

This rearrangement joins TRBV7-2 to TRBJ1-3; 8 positions match TRBD1. Germline loops: CDR1 SGHTA, CDR2 FQGNSA. The CDR3 covers 17 residues. J was trimmed by 3 bases and V by 0 bases; bases with no gene match: 7. The CDR3 bases are TGTGCCAGCAGCTTAGCCCCCCAGGGGGCGAATGGAAACACCATATATTTT. It codes for CASSLAPQGANGNTIYF.